The TCR beta chain under discussion was sequenced for a study of cytomegalovirus exposure and HLA in healthy donors. Study-wide results and caveats: Reported performance of the classifier showed diagnosis of cytomegalovirus status with high specificity and sensitivity. Roughly uniform sequencing depth across donors was assumed, possibly incorrectly. It emerged from a later analysis that several of the most significant clusters appeared to be linked to common viral pathogens. A prior analysis recorded that most TCR beta V segments were productive about 87% or about 30% of the time.

PCR was performed using 60 Vbeta and 13 Jbeta primers. The assay was immunoSEQ multiplex PCR, and TCRdb's table has in-frame clones only and misses some. The sample lists around 190,000 clones; 84% were seen once. V was pared by 0 bases and J by 8 bases, with 0 bases of the junction left unmatched. The germline gives CDR1 MRHNA, CDR2 SNTAGT. The CDR3 consists of 13 residues. To note about this clone: Its matching antigen is unknown.

The sequenced sample consisted of PBMCs. This receptor was obtained from a girl aged 2 to 10 in good health and CMV-seropositive. J is TRBJ1-2 and V is TRBV6-4; the match to TRBD1 covers 10 bases. Written as DNA, the CDR3 is TGTGCCAGCAGTGACTCGACAGGGGGCGGCTACACCTTC. Protein sequence: CASSDSTGGGYTF.